The subject of this entry is one T cell receptor (beta chain). As yet, its antigen is unknown. This record comes from a study of CD8+ T cells in alopecia areata. RNA extraction was followed by reverse transcription into cDNA, which acted as the sequencing template. Assay: immunoSEQ multiplex PCR; the TCRdb copy retains only in-frame clones and omits some. The data hold about 210,000 clones, with around two fifths observed a single time. This CDR3 has 11 residues. V was pared by 3 bases and J by 2 bases, with 2 bases between. Germline CDR1 SNHLY, CDR2 FYNNEI. General study points: During tofacitinib treatment, many expanded lesional clones remained in scalp and blood.

The treatment here: oral pan-JAK inhibitor, 5-10 mg twice daily. Alopecia areata patients provided lesional scalp punch biopsies and peripheral blood. V and J are TRBV2 and TRBJ2-7; D is unclear. The TCR originated in a human donor with alopecia areata. The specimen was CD4+ T cells sorted from blood, collected around week 31, from a patient treated with tofacitinib. Written as DNA, the CDR3 is TGTGCCAGCAGTGATACCTACGAGCAGTACTTC. Translating gives CASSDTYEQYF.